Presented here are 22 T cell receptor beta chains from one specimen sequenced in a study of T cell repertoires in cytomegalovirus infection. What these receptors recognize is not known. A single record per CDR3 protein comes from TCRdb applying MiXCR to the reads. Of 100,000 to 150,000 distinct CDR3 sequences in the sample, around 30% were seen once. Here the sequenced sample was CD8+ T cells from cultured PBMCs, taken from culture after CMV antigen stimulation. The source of these receptors is a human donor in good health (CMV status not recorded). Some clones in this sample may be carry-over from other donors' samples.

The gene calls are TRBV25-1 and TRBJ1-1; D is possibly TRBD1 (5 bases). Germline CDR1 is MGHDK and CDR2 is SYGVNS. The ends were cut back, 2 bases at V and 2 bases at J, with 9 bases in the middle. The CDR3 is 14 amino acids. CDR3 sequence (DNA): TGTGCCAGCAGTGAACTAGGGGCCAACACTGAAGCTTTCTTT. It yields the protein CASSELGANTEAFF.

The CDR3 sequence: CASSFGFWESGANVLTF. CDR3 sequence (DNA): TGTGCCAGCAGCTTTGGTTTCTGGGAATCTGGGGCCAACGTCCTGACTTTC. The J gene is TRBJ2-6, the V gene TRBV5-6; D is unresolved. CDR1 is SGHDT and CDR2 is YYEEEE in the germline V gene. CDR3 length: 17 amino acids. The V gene lost 2 bases and the J gene lost 1 base, with 13 bases spanning the gap.

Only a few counts were recorded for this clonotype. The CDR3 nucleotides read TGTGCCATGGAGGCGGGGTCCTACGAGCAGTACTTC. This codes for CAMEAGSYEQYF. The chain combines TRBV10-3 with TRBJ2-7; D perhaps matches TRBD2 (6 bases). V lost 9 bases and J 1 base, leaving 10 bases between the germline ends. The germline CDR1 and CDR2 sequences are ENHRY and SYGVKD. This CDR3 has 12 residues.

This clonotype was detected a few times. The chain employs TRBV28 and TRBJ2-1, with 9 bases fitting TRBD1. Trimming took 3 bases from V and 14 from J; bases not matched to a gene: 8. The CDR3 is 13 residues long. The germline gives CDR1 MDHEN, CDR2 SYDVKM. The CDR3 loop is CASSLGGTGWEFF. The DNA of the CDR3 is TGTGCCAGCAGTTTGGGGGGGACAGGGTGGGAGTTCTTC.

The rearrangement links TRBV27 to TRBJ2-7; TRBD1 might be the D (6 bases). The CDR3 runs to 16 residues. V was pared by 4 bases and J by 2 bases, with 18 bases between. Per the germline V gene, CDR1 is MNHEY and CDR2 is SMNVEV (reference sequence). CDR3 sequence (DNA): TGTGCCAGCAGTTCAAGGGGAGACAGGCCCCCCTACGAGCAGTACTTC. It specifies CASSSRGDRPPYEQYF.

This chain uses TRBV27 with TRBJ2-1; D is ambiguous. Germline values: CDR1 MNHEY, CDR2 SMNVEV (reference sequence). The CDR3 loop spans 12 amino acids. Deletions cut 6 bases from V and 1 base from J, with 4 bases between. CDR3 amino acids: CASRGSYNEQFF. CDR3 coding DNA: TGTGCCAGCAGGGGATCCTACAATGAGCAGTTCTTC.

This clonotype occurred a few times. The chain joins TRBV14 to TRBJ2-1; perhaps TRBD2 as D (5 bases). The CDR3 consists of 16 residues. Germline V gene sequence: CDR1 SGHDN, CDR2 FVKESK. V lost 0 bases to trimming and J lost 2 bases, with 11 bases between them. The CDR3 region is CASSQDEGFAYNEQFF. In nucleotides, the CDR3 is TGTGCCAGCAGCCAAGACGAGGGTTTCGCCTACAATGAGCAGTTCTTC.

A note on this clonotype: A read error may be the cause here, since a much bigger clone is one base away. Because it lacks the conserved phenylalanine or tryptophan at the end, this CDR3 is likely a read error. This chain links TRBV12-3 or TRBV12-4 with TRBJ2-7; D call uncertain. Deletions cut 6 bases from V and 0 bases from J, with 9 bases between. The CDR3 runs 13 residues. CDR3: CASSPSVSYEQYL. The CDR3 coding sequence is TGTGCCAGCAGCCCGTCTGTCTCCTACGAGCAGTACCTC.

This clonotype showed up just a few times. CDR3: CASSLVTRDQETQYF. In DNA, the CDR3 is TGTGCCAGCAGCCTGGTCACCAGAGACCAAGAGACCCAGTACTTC. This chain uses TRBV7-8 with TRBJ2-5, with D unclear. CDR1 is SGHVS, CDR2 FQNEAQ, per germline. Trimming cost V 5 bases and J 0 bases, with 13 bases left between them. This CDR3 comprises 15 residues.

Only a few counts were recorded for this clonotype. The chain couples TRBV6-5 to TRBJ2-7; possible D gene TRBD2, 7 bases. V dropped 0 bases and J dropped 2 bases, with 14 bases sitting between them. The CDR3 is 16 residues long. CDR1 MNHEY and CDR2 SVGAGI come from the germline V gene. CDR3 amino acids: CASSYSGGAVTYEQYF. The DNA for the CDR3 is TGTGCCAGCAGTTACTCGGGGGGGGCAGTCACCTACGAGCAGTACTTC.

This chain joins TRBV2 and TRBJ2-3; D perhaps matches TRBD2 (6 bases). This CDR3 contains 15 residues. The V and J ends lost 2 bases and 2 bases respectively, with 11 bases between them. Per germline, CDR1 SNHLY and CDR2 FYNNEI. The CDR3 DNA reads TGTGCCAGCAGTGAATTTGGGGGGACCACAGATACGCAGTATTTT. Amino acid sequence: CASSEFGGTTDTQYF.

The V call is TRBV27, the J call TRBJ2-4; 9 positions match TRBD1. There are 15 residues in the CDR3. Trimming cost V 7 bases and J 6 bases; bases outside gene matches: 10. CDR1 and CDR2 from the germline V gene are MNHEY and SMNVEV (reference sequence). DNA for the CDR3: TGTGCCAGCACCTACAGGGGGCTAAATCGAAACATTCAGTACTTC. The encoded protein is CASTYRGLNRNIQYF.

This clonotype came up a few times. The rearrangement joins TRBV24-1 to TRBJ1-2, with D hard to call. The V and J ends lost 1 base and 3 bases respectively, with 11 bases between them. Germline CDR1 KGHDR, CDR2 SFDVKD. The CDR3 sequence is 15 residues long. The DNA of the CDR3 is TGTGCCACCAGTGATTTCTGGACGGTCGACTATGGCTACACCTTC. Translating gives CATSDFWTVDYGYTF.

The rearrangement links TRBV4-1 to TRBJ2-2; D is ambiguous. Germline values: CDR1 MGHRA, CDR2 YSYEKL. V lost 3 bases and J 4 bases, leaving 9 bases between the germline ends. The CDR3 runs to 14 residues. The CDR3 sequence: CASSHPPGTGELFF. The CDR3 nucleotides read TGCGCCAGCAGCCACCCTCCAGGCACCGGGGAGCTGTTTTTT.

J is TRBJ1-5 and V is TRBV7-4; D uncertain. This CDR3 spans 12 amino acids. Between the trimmed V and J ends, which lost 1 base and 9 bases, there was a span of 7 bases. Germline values: CDR1 SGHVT, CDR2 SQSDAQ. CDR3 in DNA: TGTGCCAGCAGCTTAGACAACTGGCCCCAGCATTTT. This codes for CASSLDNWPQHF.

The rearrangement links TRBV29-1 to TRBJ2-7; D gene uncertain. The germline V gene has CDR1 SQVTM and CDR2 ANQGSEA. V was clipped by 5 bases and J by 0 bases, with 11 bases between them. The CDR3 spans 13 residues. CDR3 sequence reads: CSVFGQSSYEQYF. DNA for the CDR3: TGCAGCGTTTTTGGGCAAAGCTCCTACGAGCAGTACTTC.

J is TRBJ2-2 and V is TRBV27; 7 bases map to TRBD2. The V segment lost 6 bases and the J segment 6 bases; nucleotides outside the gene matches: 4. CDR1 and CDR2 from the germline V gene are MNHEY and SMNVEV (reference sequence). CDR3 size: 13 residues. DNA for the CDR3: TGTGCCAGCAGGGCTGGGGGGGCCGGGGAGCTGTTTTTT. It specifies CASRAGGAGELFF.

The chain has TRBV4-2 and TRBJ1-5; D is perhaps TRBD1 (6 bases). Germline CDR1 is LGHNA and CDR2 is YNFKEQ. The CDR3 has 16 residues. Trimming took off 1 base at V and 2 bases at J, with 12 bases between the two ends. The CDR3 DNA is TGTGCCAGCAGCCAAGGATCAGGGGTAGGCAATCAGCCCCAGCATTTT. Translation gives CASSQGSGVGNQPQHF.

This clonotype has only a few counts. V and J are TRBV18 and TRBJ2-3; perhaps TRBD2 as D (5 bases). The CDR3 runs 15 residues. The V end lost 1 base, the J end lost 0 bases, and 8 bases lay between the germline ends. CDR1 is KGHSH and CDR2 is LQKENI in the germline V gene. CDR3 loop: CASSPLAPSTDTQYF. CDR3 bases: TGTGCCAGCTCACCACTAGCGCCTAGCACAGATACGCAGTATTTT.

The rearrangement links TRBV12-3 or TRBV12-4 to TRBJ1-2, with D unresolved. The ends were cut back, 7 bases at V and 4 bases at J, with 13 bases in the middle. The CDR3 length is 13 residues. CDR3 region: CASTADGFYGYTF. DNA for the CDR3: TGTGCCAGCACCGCGGACGGATTCTATGGCTACACCTTC.

The rearrangement links TRBV3-1 to TRBJ2-7; 7 positions match TRBD2. The CDR3 consists of 14 residues. Germline lookup yields CDR1 LGHDT and CDR2 YNNKEL (reference sequence). Trimming removed 5 bases from V and 2 bases from J; junction bases left unmatched: 6. This CDR3 reads CASSSGGRPYEQYF. The CDR3 coding sequence is TGTGCCAGCAGCTCGGGGGGACGGCCCTACGAGCAGTACTTC.

V is TRBV15 and J is TRBJ2-3, with TRBD1 matching 9 bases. CDR3 length: 18 amino acids. Germline CDR1 reads LNHNV; CDR2 reads YYDKDF (reference sequence). J gave up 0 bases and V 4 bases, and 11 bases lay outside the gene matches. CDR3 DNA sequence: TGTGCCACCAGCACGAATAACCTGGGACAGGGAAGCACAGATACGCAGTATTTT. Its protein product is CATSTNNLGQGSTDTQYF.